These 24 T cell receptor beta chains were sequenced from one sample in a study of blood T cell repertoires in COVID-19. The table came from immunoSEQ multiplex PCR; TCRdb's copy has only in-frame clones and leaves some out. Seen here are under 200,000 clones, about 90% observed once, and the top ten hold 7.5% to 10%. Sequenced input: PBMCs or T cells enriched from blood (not recorded which). The receptors stem from a woman aged 18 to 35 who had recovered from COVID-19.

J is TRBJ2-2 and V is TRBV30; D unclear. Germline V CDR1 and CDR2: GTSNPN, SVGIG (reference sequence). Trimming took 4 bases from V and 1 from J, leaving 7 bases between them. This CDR3 contains 13 residues. The CDR3 reads CAWTRQNTGELFF. The CDR3 nucleotides read TGTGCCTGGACCAGGCAGAACACCGGGGAGCTGTTTTTT.

In this sample, this clone turned up once. V and J are TRBV12-3 or TRBV12-4 and TRBJ2-7; no clear D gene. The V gene lost 2 bases and the J gene lost 3 bases, with 8 bases spanning the gap. This CDR3 is built from 13 residues. The CDR3 sequence is CASSLNTHYEQYF. For the CDR3, the DNA is TGTGCCAGCAGTTTAAACACCCACTACGAGCAGTACTTC.

This clone has a handful of counts. This sequence joins TRBV19 and TRBJ1-2; D is undetermined. This CDR3 comprises 13 residues. CDR1 and CDR2 from the germline V gene are LNHDA and SQIVND (reference sequence). Trimming took 5 bases from V and 3 from J, leaving 10 bases between them. The CDR3, as DNA: TGTGCCAGTAGTCCGGAGGATTACTATGGCTACACCTTC. Protein product: CASSPEDYYGYTF.

The gene calls are TRBV11-2 and TRBJ2-1, with 7 bases fitting TRBD2. The CDR3 is 16 amino acids. V trimming: 2 bases; J trimming: 2 bases; junction bases outside the gene matches: 6. Germline assignment: CDR1 SGHAT and CDR2 FQNNGV. The CDR3 is CASSLKLGGAYNEQFF. CDR3 in DNA: TGTGCCAGCAGCTTAAAACTGGGGGGGGCCTACAATGAGCAGTTCTTC.

The rearrangement links TRBV9 to TRBJ2-7, with D perhaps matching TRBD2 (5 bases). Germline V gene sequence: CDR1 SGDLS, CDR2 YYNGEE. The CDR3 covers 14 residues. The V end lost 3 bases, the J end lost 3 bases, and 13 bases lay between the germline ends. In nucleotides, the CDR3 is TGTGCCAGCAGCGCTATGACCGGGAACTACGAGCAGTACTTC. This codes for CASSAMTGNYEQYF.

V is TRBV4-2 and J is TRBJ1-1; tentative D call: TRBD1 (5 bases). The germline gives CDR1 LGHNA, CDR2 YNFKEQ. This CDR3 contains 14 residues. The V and J ends lost 0 bases and 10 bases respectively, with 15 bases between them. The CDR3 DNA reads as TGTGCCAGCAGCCAAGAAACACCGGGGGTTCTAGCTTTCTTT. Translation gives CASSQETPGVLAFF.

The V gene is TRBV4-1, the J gene TRBJ2-1, with D uncertain. Germline V gives CDR1 MGHRA, CDR2 YSYEKL. Trimming shortened V by 2 bases and J by 8 bases, and 4 bases separated the two germline ends. The length of the CDR3 is 11 residues. The CDR3 region has the DNA TGCGCCAGCAGCCAAAGCTATGAGCAGTTCTTC. This encodes CASSQSYEQFF.

The rearrangement uses TRBV18 and TRBJ1-2; D is possibly TRBD1 (6 bases). The V and J ends lost 3 bases and 6 bases respectively, with 14 bases between them. This CDR3 spans 14 amino acids. Per germline, CDR1 KGHSH and CDR2 LQKENI. CDR3 bases: TGTGCCAGCTCACCGGTCTCACAGGGAGATGGCTACACCTTC. Its protein is CASSPVSQGDGYTF.

V and J are TRBV19 and TRBJ2-3, with 10 bases aligning to TRBD1. The V gene end was trimmed by 9 bases and the J gene end by 4 bases; junction bases not matched to a gene: 7. Germline V gives CDR1 LNHDA, CDR2 SQIVND (reference sequence). The CDR3 totals 14 residues. This chain's CDR3 is CASTGQGTADTQYF. The CDR3 nucleotides are TGTGCCAGCACGGGACAGGGGACAGCAGATACGCAGTATTTT.

This clone was counted a single time. This chain links TRBV7-9 with TRBJ1-1, with D possibly matching TRBD1 (5 bases). V gave up 1 base and J gave up 12 bases, with 18 bases separating them. The CDR3 consists of 14 residues. Germline V gene lookup returns CDR1 SEHNR and CDR2 FQNEAQ (reference sequence). The CDR3 sequence is CASSLESRQPPTFF. CDR3 nucleotides: TGTGCCAGCAGCTTAGAGTCTCGACAGCCTCCTACTTTCTTT.

V gene TRBV5-4 combines with J gene TRBJ2-7; D possibly corresponds to TRBD2 (5 bases). Germline loops: CDR1 SGHNT, CDR2 YYREEE (reference sequence). The CDR3 has 13 residues. V lost 2 bases and J lost 3, with 9 bases in between. The CDR3 protein is CASSFPGNYEQYF. The CDR3 coding sequence is TGTGCCAGCAGCTTTCCGGGGAACTACGAGCAGTACTTC.

The sample holds one count of this clone. The genes are TRBV7-3 and TRBJ1-6, with D maybe TRBD1 (5 bases). The CDR3 is made up of 16 amino acids. The ends were cut back, 1 base at V and 7 bases at J, with 14 bases in the middle. Germline V gives CDR1 SGHTA, CDR2 FQGTGA. The DNA of the CDR3 is TGTGCCAGCAGCTTAATTGGGGCCGGCGAAAATTCACCCCTCCACTTT. Its translation is CASSLIGAGENSPLHF.

The V gene is TRBV28, the J gene TRBJ1-5, with TRBD1 matching over 7 bases. The trim removed 4 bases at V and 0 bases at J, leaving 9 bases unmatched. This CDR3 region has 17 residues. Germline V gene sequence: CDR1 MDHEN, CDR2 SYDVKM. CDR3 bases: TGTGCCAGCAGTTCTCCGGGACAGATAATTAGCAATCAGCCCCAGCATTTT. Protein: CASSSPGQIISNQPQHF.

This clone was detected a few times. Distinct nucleotide sequences in the sample also encode this CDR3. This chain links TRBV11-2 with TRBJ2-5, with D possibly matching TRBD2 (5 bases). The CDR3 has 12 residues. Per germline, CDR1 SGHAT and CDR2 FQNNGV. The V gene lost 5 bases and the J gene lost 5 bases, with 9 bases spanning the gap. CDR3 loop: CASSAGGETQYF. The CDR3 DNA sequence: TGTGCCAGCAGCGCCGGCGGGGAGACCCAGTACTTC.

The CDR3 sequence is CASSPGVYEQYF. The CDR3 region has the DNA TGCGCCAGCAGCCCCGGAGTCTACGAGCAGTACTTC. The chain has TRBV5-1 and TRBJ2-7; D gene ambiguous. The CDR3 extends over 12 amino acids. Deletions cut 4 bases from V and 3 bases from J, with 8 bases between. CDR1 SGHRS and CDR2 YFSETQ come from the germline V gene.

The chain combines TRBV6-1 with TRBJ1-2; 8 bases are shared with TRBD1. J was trimmed by 1 base and V by 4 bases; bases with no gene match: 8. Germline CDR1 and CDR2: MNHNS and SASEGT. CDR3 length: 16 residues. This chain's CDR3 is CASSGARGPINYGYTF. The CDR3 coding sequence is TGTGCCAGCAGTGGGGCCAGGGGGCCTATTAACTATGGCTACACCTTC.

The chain combines TRBV19 with TRBJ2-5; D might be TRBD1 (6 bases). The V gene lost 6 bases and the J gene lost 0 bases, with 11 bases spanning the gap. Germline-derived CDR1 and CDR2 are LNHDA and SQIVND (reference sequence). The CDR3 has 14 residues. The CDR3 nucleotides are TGTGCCAGTAGCCTAGGACAGTACCAAGAGACCCAGTACTTC. The encoded protein is CASSLGQYQETQYF.

The V call is TRBV2, the J call TRBJ2-2, with D hard to call. Germline V lookup: CDR1 SNHLY, CDR2 FYNNEI. The CDR3 loop spans 15 amino acids. The V end lost 0 bases, the J end lost 1 base, and 6 bases lay between the germline ends. CDR3 protein: CASSEALGNTGELFF. The CDR3 nucleotides read TGTGCCAGCAGTGAAGCGCTAGGGAACACCGGGGAGCTGTTTTTT.

The chain has TRBV5-4 and TRBJ2-1; 12 bases line up with TRBD2. V shed 4 bases and J 0 bases; nucleotides not matched to a gene: 5. This CDR3 comprises 17 residues. Looked up from germline, CDR1 is SGHNT and CDR2 is YYREEE (reference sequence). This CDR3 is CASSITSGGSSYNEQFF. Here the CDR3 DNA reads TGTGCCAGCAGCATCACTAGCGGGGGGAGCTCCTACAATGAGCAGTTCTTC.

This clone came up once. The chain carries TRBV27 and TRBJ1-1; TRBD1 agrees at 10 bases. The CDR3 has 13 residues. The trim removed 6 bases at V and 9 bases at J, leaving 7 bases unmatched. Germline-derived CDR1 and CDR2 are MNHEY and SMNVEV (reference sequence). CDR3 coding DNA: TGTGCCAGCAGGCCGACAGGGGGCCCCCAAGCTTTCTTT. Encoded protein: CASRPTGGPQAFF.

J is TRBJ2-5 and V is TRBV28; 7 nucleotides agree with TRBD1. The CDR3 spans 14 residues. The germline gives CDR1 MDHEN, CDR2 SYDVKM. V gave up 5 bases and J gave up 2 bases; unmatched junction bases: 5. This CDR3 is CASSPGQLQETQYF. DNA for the CDR3: TGTGCCAGCAGTCCGGGACAGCTACAAGAGACCCAGTACTTC.

This rearrangement joins TRBV29-1 to TRBJ1-6, with TRBD1 matching 9 bases. J lost 5 bases, V lost 6 bases, and 8 bases had no gene match. The V gene's germline CDR1 is SQVTM and CDR2 ANQGSEA. This CDR3 has 15 amino acids. CDR3 DNA: TGCAGCGTCAGGGTTGGGACAGGGAATAATTCACCCCTCCACTTT. Translation gives CSVRVGTGNNSPLHF.

This chain joins TRBV9 and TRBJ2-1; D is uncertain. Germline V CDR1 and CDR2: SGDLS, YYNGEE. Trimming cost V 4 bases and J 9 bases, with 14 bases left between them. The CDR3 extends over 13 amino acids. The CDR3 DNA follows: TGTGCCAGCAGCCAAAGATTGCCTAGTGAGCAGTTCTTC. Translation gives CASSQRLPSEQFF.

This clone was observed a few times. This sequence joins TRBV5-1 and TRBJ2-2, with D maybe TRBD1 (6 bases). CDR1 SGHRS and CDR2 YFSETQ come from the germline V gene. V shed 9 bases and J shed 1 base, with 19 bases lying between them. The CDR3 consists of 16 residues. The CDR3 loop reads CATGDLSGVNTGELFF. DNA for the CDR3: TGCGCCACCGGCGATCTTTCAGGGGTGAACACCGGGGAGCTGTTTTTT.